This T cell receptor beta chain was identified in a study of cytomegalovirus exposure and HLA in healthy donors. Findings and caveats of the study: Per published reports, the classifier diagnosed cytomegalovirus status with high specificity and sensitivity. Despite most TCR sequences being rare, some public TCRs occurred in many donors. In vitro testing confirmed a few CMV-associated chains as specific for CMV antigens.

This table comes from immunoSEQ multiplex PCR, and its TCRdb copy is limited to in-frame clones, with some not included. The sample yields roughly 71,000 clones, less than 95% seen once. With regard to this clone: Its matching antigen is unknown.

The donors formed part of the roughly 120-subject validation cohort, distinct from the approximately 640-subject first cohort. V shed 2 bases and J 4 bases; nucleotides not matched to a gene: 7. The CDR3 extends over 15 amino acids. Germline CDR1 and CDR2: KGHSH and LQKENI. The chain has TRBV18 and TRBJ1-1, with 7 nucleotides matching TRBD1. The sequencing input was PBMCs. The receptor's source is a woman aged 18-29 years in good health and CMV-seronegative. CDR3 residues: CASSPVRGQGTEAFF. CDR3 in DNA: TGTGCCAGCTCACCAGTAAGGGGGCAAGGCACTGAAGCTTTCTTT.